This paragraph covers one T cell receptor beta chain sequence. What it binds is not known. The record originates from a study of shared clonotypes between healthy human individuals. Overall study findings and caveats: Represented diversity, genetic and exposure-history alike, was limited by few donors.

V was shortened by 4 bases and J by 3 bases, with 8 bases between the two germline ends. This CDR3 has 12 amino acids. In germline, CDR1 is SQVTM, CDR2 ANQGSEA. Generated by immunoSEQ multiplex PCR, the TCRdb table keeps only in-frame clones and is missing some. The profile shows 450,000 to 500,000 clones, over 70% of them singletons. Sequences were obtained from PBMCs. V is TRBV29-1 and J is TRBJ2-3; D is ambiguous. The TCR sequence derives from a woman aged 40-49 years in good health. Some clones in this sample may be carry-over from other donors' samples. This CDR3 is CSVADQTDTQYF. CDR3 DNA sequence: TGCAGCGTTGCCGACCAAACAGATACGCAGTATTTT.